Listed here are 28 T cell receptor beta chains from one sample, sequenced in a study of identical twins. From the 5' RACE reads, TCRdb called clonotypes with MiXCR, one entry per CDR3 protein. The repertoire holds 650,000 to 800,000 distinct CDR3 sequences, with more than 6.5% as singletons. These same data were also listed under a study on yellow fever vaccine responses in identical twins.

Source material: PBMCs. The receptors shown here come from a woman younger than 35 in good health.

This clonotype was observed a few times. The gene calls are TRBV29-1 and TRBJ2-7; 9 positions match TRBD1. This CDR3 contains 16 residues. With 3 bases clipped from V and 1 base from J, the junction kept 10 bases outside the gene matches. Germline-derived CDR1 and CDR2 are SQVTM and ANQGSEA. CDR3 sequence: CSVDGAGDRGSYEQYF. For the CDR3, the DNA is TGCAGCGTTGATGGTGCTGGAGACAGGGGGTCCTACGAGCAGTACTTC.

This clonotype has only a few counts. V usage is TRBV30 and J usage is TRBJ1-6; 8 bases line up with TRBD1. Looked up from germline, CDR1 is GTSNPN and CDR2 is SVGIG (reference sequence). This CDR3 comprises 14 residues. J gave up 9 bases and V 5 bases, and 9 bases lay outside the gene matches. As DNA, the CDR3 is TGTGCCTGGGACCTAAGACAGGGGAGTTCACCCCTCCACTTT. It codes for CAWDLRQGSSPLHF.

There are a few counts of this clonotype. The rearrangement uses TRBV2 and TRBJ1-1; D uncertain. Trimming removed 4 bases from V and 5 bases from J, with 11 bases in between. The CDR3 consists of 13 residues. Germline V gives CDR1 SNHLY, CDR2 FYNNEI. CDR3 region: CASSGPGYTEAFF. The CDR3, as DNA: TGTGCCAGCAGTGGCCCAGGATATACTGAAGCTTTCTTT.

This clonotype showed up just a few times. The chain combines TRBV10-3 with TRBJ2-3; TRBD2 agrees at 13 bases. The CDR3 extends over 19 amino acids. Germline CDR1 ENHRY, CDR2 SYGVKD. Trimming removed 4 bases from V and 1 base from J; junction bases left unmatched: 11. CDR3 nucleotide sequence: TGTGCCATCAGTGTTGATACTAGCGGGAGGGCGTTGGGCACAGATACGCAGTATTTT. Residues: CAISVDTSGRALGTDTQYF.

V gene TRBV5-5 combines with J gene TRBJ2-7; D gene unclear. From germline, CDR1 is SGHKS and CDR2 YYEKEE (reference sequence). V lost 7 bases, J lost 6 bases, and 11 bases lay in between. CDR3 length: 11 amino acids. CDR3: CASVESGEQYF. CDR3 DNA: TGTGCCAGCGTCGAATCTGGCGAGCAGTACTTC.

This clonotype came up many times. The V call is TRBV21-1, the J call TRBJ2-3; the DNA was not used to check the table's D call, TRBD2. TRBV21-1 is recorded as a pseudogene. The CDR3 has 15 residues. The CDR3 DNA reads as TGTGCCAGCAGCGCCCTAGGAACTAGCACAGATACGCAGTATTTT. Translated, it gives CASSALGTSTDTQYF.

CDR3 amino acids: CSVEGTGAGNTEAFF. The DNA of the CDR3 is TGCAGCGTCGAGGGGACAGGGGCCGGGAACACTGAAGCTTTCTTT. V usage is TRBV29-1 and J usage is TRBJ1-1; 10 bases align to TRBD1. Germline loops: CDR1 SQVTM, CDR2 ANQGSEA. The CDR3 is made up of 15 amino acids. The trim removed 6 bases at V and 1 base at J, leaving 8 bases unmatched.

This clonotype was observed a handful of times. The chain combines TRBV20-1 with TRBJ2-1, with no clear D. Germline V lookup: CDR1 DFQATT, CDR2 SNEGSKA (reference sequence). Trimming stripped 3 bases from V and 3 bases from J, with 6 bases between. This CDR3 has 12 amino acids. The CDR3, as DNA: TGCAGTGCTAGGGGGAACTACAATGAGCAGTTCTTC. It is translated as CSARGNYNEQFF.

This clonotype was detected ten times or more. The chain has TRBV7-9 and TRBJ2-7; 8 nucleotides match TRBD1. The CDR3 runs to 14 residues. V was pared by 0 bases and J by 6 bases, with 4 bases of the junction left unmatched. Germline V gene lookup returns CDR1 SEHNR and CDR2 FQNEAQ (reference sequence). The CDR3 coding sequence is TGTGCCAGCAGCTTAGCCTCCGACAGGGGCGAGCAGTACTTC. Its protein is CASSLASDRGEQYF.

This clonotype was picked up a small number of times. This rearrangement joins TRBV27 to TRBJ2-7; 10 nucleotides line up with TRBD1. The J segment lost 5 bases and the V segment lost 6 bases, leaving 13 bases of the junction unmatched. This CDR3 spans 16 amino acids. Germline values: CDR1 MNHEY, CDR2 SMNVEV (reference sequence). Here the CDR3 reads CASRLLPGQGTNEQYF. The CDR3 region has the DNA TGTGCCAGCAGACTACTACCGGGACAGGGGACTAACGAGCAGTACTTC.

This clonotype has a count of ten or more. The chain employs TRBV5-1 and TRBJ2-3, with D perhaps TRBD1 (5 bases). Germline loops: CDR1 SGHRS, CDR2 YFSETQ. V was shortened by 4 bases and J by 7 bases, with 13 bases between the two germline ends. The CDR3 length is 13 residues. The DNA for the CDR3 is TGCGCCAGCAGCCTTCAAACAGGAAATACGCAGTATTTT. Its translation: CASSLQTGNTQYF.

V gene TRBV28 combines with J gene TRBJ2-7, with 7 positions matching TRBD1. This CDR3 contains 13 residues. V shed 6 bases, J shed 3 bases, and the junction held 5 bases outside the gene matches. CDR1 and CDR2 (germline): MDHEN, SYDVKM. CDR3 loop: CASRATGVYEQYF. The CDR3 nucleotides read TGTGCCAGCAGAGCCACAGGGGTCTACGAGCAGTACTTC. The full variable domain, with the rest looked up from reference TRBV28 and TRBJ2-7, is DVKVTQSSRYLVKRTGEKVFLECVQDMDHENMFWYRQDPGLGLRLIYFSYDVKMKEKGDIPEGYSVSREKKERFSLILESASTNQTSMYLCASRATGVYEQYFGPGTRLTVT.

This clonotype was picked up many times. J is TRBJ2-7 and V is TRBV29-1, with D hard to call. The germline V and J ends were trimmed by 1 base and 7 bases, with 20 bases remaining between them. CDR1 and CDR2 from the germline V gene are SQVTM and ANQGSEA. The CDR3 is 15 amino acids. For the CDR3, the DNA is TGCAGCGTTGAAGGCGGTCGTCTGGGGATTCGTGAGCAGTACTTC. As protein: CSVEGGRLGIREQYF.

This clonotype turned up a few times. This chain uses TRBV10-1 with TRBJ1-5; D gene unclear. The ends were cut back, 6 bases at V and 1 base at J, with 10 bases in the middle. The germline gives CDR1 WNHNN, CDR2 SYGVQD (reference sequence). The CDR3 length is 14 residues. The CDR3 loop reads CASRASPSNQPQHF. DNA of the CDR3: TGCGCCAGCAGGGCCAGTCCAAGCAATCAGCCCCAGCATTTT.

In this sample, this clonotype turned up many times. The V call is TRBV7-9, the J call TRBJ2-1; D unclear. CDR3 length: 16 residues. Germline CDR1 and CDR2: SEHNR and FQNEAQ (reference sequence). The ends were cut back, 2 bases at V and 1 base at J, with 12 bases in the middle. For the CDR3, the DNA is TGTGCCAGCAGCTTAAATCACGGGTGGTCCTACAATGAGCAGTTCTTC. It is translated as CASSLNHGWSYNEQFF.

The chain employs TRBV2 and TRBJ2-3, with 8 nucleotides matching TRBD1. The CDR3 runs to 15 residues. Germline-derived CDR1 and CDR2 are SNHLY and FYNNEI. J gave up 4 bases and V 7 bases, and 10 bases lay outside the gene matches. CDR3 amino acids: CASKTPGQDPDTQYF. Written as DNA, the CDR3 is TGTGCCAGCAAGACCCCGGGACAGGACCCAGATACGCAGTATTTT.

The CDR3 DNA reads as TGTGCCAGCAGTTTGTTAGCGGGGGGCGGTGATGAGCAGTTCTTC. Protein product: CASSLLAGGGDEQFF. V gene TRBV12-3 or TRBV12-4 combines with J gene TRBJ2-1, with TRBD2 identical over 10 bases. V trimming: 3 bases; J trimming: 8 bases; junction bases outside the gene matches: 7. The CDR3 runs 15 residues.

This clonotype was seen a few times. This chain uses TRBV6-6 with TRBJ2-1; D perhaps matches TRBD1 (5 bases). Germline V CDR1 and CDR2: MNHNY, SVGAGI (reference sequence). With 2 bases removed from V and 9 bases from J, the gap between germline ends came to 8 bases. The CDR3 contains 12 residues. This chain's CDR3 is CASSYTQGEQFF. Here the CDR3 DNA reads TGTGCCAGCAGTTACACTCAGGGTGAGCAGTTCTTC.

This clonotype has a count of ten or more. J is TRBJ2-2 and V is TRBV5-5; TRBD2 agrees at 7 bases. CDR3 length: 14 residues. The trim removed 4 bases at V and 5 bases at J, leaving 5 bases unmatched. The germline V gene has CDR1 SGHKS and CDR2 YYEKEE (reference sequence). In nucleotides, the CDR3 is TGTGCCAGCAGCACCGCCGGGGGGACCGGGGAGCTGTTTTTT. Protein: CASSTAGGTGELFF.

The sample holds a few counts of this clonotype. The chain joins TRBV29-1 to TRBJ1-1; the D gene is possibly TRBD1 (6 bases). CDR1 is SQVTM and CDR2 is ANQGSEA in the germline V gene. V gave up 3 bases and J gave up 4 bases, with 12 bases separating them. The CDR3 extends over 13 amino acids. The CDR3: CSVDRGETTEAFF. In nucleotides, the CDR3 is TGCAGCGTTGACAGGGGAGAGACCACTGAAGCTTTCTTT.

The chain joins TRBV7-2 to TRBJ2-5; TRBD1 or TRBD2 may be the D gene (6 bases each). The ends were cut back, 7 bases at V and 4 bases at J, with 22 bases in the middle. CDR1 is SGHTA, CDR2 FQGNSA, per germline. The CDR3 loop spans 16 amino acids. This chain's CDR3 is CASTRGLIRGVETQYF. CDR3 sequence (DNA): TGTGCCAGCACCCGGGGGCTTATCAGGGGAGTAGAGACCCAGTACTTC.

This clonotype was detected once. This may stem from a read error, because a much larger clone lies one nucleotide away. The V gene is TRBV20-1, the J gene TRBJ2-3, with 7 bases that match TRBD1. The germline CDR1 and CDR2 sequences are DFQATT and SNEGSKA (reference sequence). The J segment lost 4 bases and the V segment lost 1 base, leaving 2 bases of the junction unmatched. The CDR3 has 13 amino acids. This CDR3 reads CSARGQGADTQYF. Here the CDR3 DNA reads TGCAGTGCTAGAGGACAGGGAGCAGATACGCAGTATTTT.

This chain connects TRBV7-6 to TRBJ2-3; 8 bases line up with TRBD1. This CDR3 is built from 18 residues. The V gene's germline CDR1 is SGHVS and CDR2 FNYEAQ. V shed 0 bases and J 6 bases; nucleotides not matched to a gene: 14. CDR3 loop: CASSLAPVGQGGADTQYF. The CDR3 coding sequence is TGTGCCAGCAGCTTAGCCCCCGTTGGACAGGGAGGCGCGGATACGCAGTATTTT.

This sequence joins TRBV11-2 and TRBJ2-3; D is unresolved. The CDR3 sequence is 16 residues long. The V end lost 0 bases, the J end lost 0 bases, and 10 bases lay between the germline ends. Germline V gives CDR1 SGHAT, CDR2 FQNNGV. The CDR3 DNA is TGTGCCAGCAGCTTAGATTATGGTTCTAGCACAGATACGCAGTATTTT. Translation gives CASSLDYGSSTDTQYF.

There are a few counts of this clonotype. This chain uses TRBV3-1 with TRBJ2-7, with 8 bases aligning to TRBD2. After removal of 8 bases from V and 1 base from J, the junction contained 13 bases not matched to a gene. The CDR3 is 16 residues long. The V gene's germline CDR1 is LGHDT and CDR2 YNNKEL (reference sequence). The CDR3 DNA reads TGTGCCAGCCGAAGCAAAGGCGCGGGGGGTTCCTACGAGCAGTACTTC. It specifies CASRSKGAGGSYEQYF.

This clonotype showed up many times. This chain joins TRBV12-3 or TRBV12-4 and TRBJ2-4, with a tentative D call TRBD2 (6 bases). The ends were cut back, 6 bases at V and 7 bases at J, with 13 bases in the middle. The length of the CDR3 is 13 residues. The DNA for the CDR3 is TGTGCCAGCAGGATCGTTGGGGGGAACATTCAGTACTTC. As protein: CASRIVGGNIQYF.

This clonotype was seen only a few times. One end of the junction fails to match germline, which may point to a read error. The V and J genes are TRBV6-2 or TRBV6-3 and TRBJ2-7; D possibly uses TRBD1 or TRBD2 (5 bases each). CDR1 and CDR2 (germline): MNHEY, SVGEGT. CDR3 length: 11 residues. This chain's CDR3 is CASSYGTLVDF. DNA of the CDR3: TGTGCCAGCAGTTACGGGACCCTAGTGGACTTC.

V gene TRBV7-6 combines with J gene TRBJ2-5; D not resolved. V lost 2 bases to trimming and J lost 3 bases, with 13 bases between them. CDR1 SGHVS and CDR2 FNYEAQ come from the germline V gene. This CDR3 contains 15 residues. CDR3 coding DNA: TGTGCCAGCAGCTTAATGGGTAGGGTCGAAGAGACCCAGTACTTC. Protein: CASSLMGRVEETQYF.